In its sample, the clone carrying this T cell receptor beta chain was seen many times. This entry is derived from a study of T cells in Graves' hyperthyroidism and ophthalmopathy. RNA transcripts served as the template for amplifying TCR beta CDR3 regions. HTBI primers were employed in a first-round RT-PCR of the TCR CDR3. TCRdb used MiXCR to reprocess the multiplex PCR reads, holding one entry per CDR3 protein. The table shows roughly 520,000 distinct CDR3 sequences, with roughly 24% occurring only once. The source material was blood. The receptor was isolated from a young woman with Graves' ophthalmopathy.

The CDR3 region is CASSADRGENIQYF. CDR3 in DNA: TGTGCCAGCAGTGCTGACAGGGGGGAAAACATTCAGTACTTC. This chain links TRBV2 with TRBJ2-4; TRBD1 matches 9 bases. Trimming took 4 bases from V and 5 from J; bases not matched to a gene: 3. Per germline, CDR1 SNHLY and CDR2 FYNNEI. This CDR3 spans 14 amino acids. The variable domain in full, with the rest retrieved from reference TRBV2 and TRBJ2-4, is EPEVTQTPSHQVTQMGQEVILRCVPISNHLYFYWYRQILGQKVEFLVSFYNNEISEKSEIFDDQFSVERPDGSNFTLKIRSTKLEDSAMYFCASSADRGENIQYFGAGTRLSVL.